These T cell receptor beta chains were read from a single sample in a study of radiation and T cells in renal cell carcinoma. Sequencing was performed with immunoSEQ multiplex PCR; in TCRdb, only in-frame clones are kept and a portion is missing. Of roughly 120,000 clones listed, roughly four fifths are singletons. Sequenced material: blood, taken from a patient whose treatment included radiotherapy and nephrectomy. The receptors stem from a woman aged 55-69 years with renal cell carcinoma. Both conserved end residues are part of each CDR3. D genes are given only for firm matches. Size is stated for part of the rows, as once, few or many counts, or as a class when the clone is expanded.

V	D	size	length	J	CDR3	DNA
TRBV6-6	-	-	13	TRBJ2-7	CASSYSGVYEQYF	TGTGCCAGCAGTTACTCGGGTGTTTACGAGCAGTACTTC
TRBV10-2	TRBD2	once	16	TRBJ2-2	CASSGTSGGRTGELFF	TGCGCCAGCAGTGGGACTAGCGGGGGGCGCACCGGGGAGCTGTTTTTT
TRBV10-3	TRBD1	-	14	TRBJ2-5	CAISGTGGTETQYF	TGTGCCATCAGTGGGACAGGGGGCACGGAGACCCAGTACTTC
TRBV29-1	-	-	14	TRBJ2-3	CSVEEKQGTDTQYF	TGCAGCGTTGAAGAGAAGCAGGGGACAGATACGCAGTATTTT
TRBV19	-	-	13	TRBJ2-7	CASSMGRGNEQYF	TGTGCCAGTAGTATGGGACGGGGTAACGAGCAGTACTTC
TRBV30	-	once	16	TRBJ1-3	CAWSVEGNEPGNTIYF	TGTGCCTGGAGTGTGGAGGGGAATGAACCGGGAAACACCATATATTTT
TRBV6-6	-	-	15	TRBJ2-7	CASSPGETKLYEQYF	TGTGCCAGCAGTCCCGGGGAGACAAAGTTGTACGAGCAGTACTTC
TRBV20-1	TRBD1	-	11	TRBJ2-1	CSAPRGHEQFF	TGCAGTGCCCCAAGGGGGCATGAGCAGTTCTTC
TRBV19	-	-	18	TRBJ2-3	CASSIRPLKRTSTDTQYF	TGTGCCAGTAGTATAAGGCCTCTTAAGCGGACTAGCACAGATACGCAGTATTTT
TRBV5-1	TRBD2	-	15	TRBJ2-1	CASSQLAGPYNEQFF	TGCGCCAGCAGCCAGCTAGCGGGGCCCTACAATGAGCAGTTCTTC
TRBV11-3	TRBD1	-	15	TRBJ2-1	CASSLGQGFSHEQFF	TGTGCCAGCAGCTTGGGACAGGGTTTTAGCCATGAGCAGTTCTTC
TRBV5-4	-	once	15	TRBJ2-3	CASSKTDRWLDTQYF	TGTGCCAGCAGCAAGACGGACAGATGGTTAGATACGCAGTATTTT
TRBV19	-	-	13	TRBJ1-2	CASSRGLDYGYTF	TGTGCCAGTAGCCGAGGGCTGGACTATGGCTACACCTTC
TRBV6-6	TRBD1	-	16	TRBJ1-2	CASSFVQGGGFYGYTF	TGTGCCAGCAGTTTCGTCCAGGGGGGCGGCTTCTATGGCTACACCTTC
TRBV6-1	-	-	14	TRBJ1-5	CASRDTGNNQPQHF	TGTGCCAGCAGGGATACAGGGAACAATCAGCCCCAGCATTTT
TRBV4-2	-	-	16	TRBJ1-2	CASSQASRDNLYGYTF	TGTGCCAGCAGCCAAGCCAGCCGGGACAACCTTTATGGCTACACCTTC
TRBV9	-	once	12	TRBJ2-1	CASSVDWDEQFF	TGTGCCAGCAGCGTAGATTGGGATGAGCAGTTCTTC
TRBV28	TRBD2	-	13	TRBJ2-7	CASSLAGGYEQYF	TGTGCCAGCAGTTTAGCGGGAGGGTACGAGCAGTACTTC
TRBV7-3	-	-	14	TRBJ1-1	CASSLGGWNTEAFF	TGTGCCAGCAGCTTAGGCGGGTGGAACACTGAAGCTTTCTTT
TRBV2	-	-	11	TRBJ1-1	CASNSYTEAFF	TGTGCCAGCAATTCCTACACTGAAGCTTTCTTT
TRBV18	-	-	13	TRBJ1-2	CASSPGAGYGYTF	TGTGCCAGCTCACCAGGGGCAGGCTATGGCTACACCTTC
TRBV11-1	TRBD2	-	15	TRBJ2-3	CASGAGTTSTDTQYF	TGTGCCAGCGGGGCCGGGACTACCAGCACAGATACGCAGTATTTT